This T cell receptor beta chain was sequenced in a study of regulatory T cells in long-lasting Graves disease. This clonotype was counted ten times or more. V was clipped by 0 bases and J by 8 bases; unmatched bases: 12. Germline V CDR1 and CDR2: SNHLY, FYNNEI. This CDR3 comprises 17 residues. The sample's time point: newly diagnosed GD, antithyroid drugs for less than 3 months. Preparation of the TCR library used RNA extracted from PBMCs. With iRepertoire HTBI primers and Arm-PCR of CDR3 regions, TCR beta libraries were built. TCRdb ran MiXCR on the multiplex PCR reads and lists one entry per CDR3 protein. The table records around 250,000 distinct CDR3 sequences, approximately 20% of them present only once. These data were also filed under a second study, of T cells in Graves' hyperthyroidism and ophthalmopathy. That report notes: Using the HTBI primer set, a first-round RT-PCR was run on the TCR CDR3. The model's output predicted ophthalmopathy at a median of around 6.9 months prior to onset.

This TCR derives from a woman aged 30 to 39 with Graves disease. The chain links TRBV2 to TRBJ1-5, with TRBD1 matching 8 bases. Sequences were derived from peripheral blood mononuclear cells (PBMCs), sampled at new diagnosis, from a patient treated with antithyroid drugs. The CDR3 region is CASSEATLRGRWEPQHF. CDR3 coding DNA: TGTGCCAGCAGTGAAGCGACCCTCAGGGGGCGGTGGGAGCCCCAGCATTTT.